This T cell receptor (beta chain) was sequenced in a study of cytomegalovirus exposure and HLA in healthy donors. The PCR was carried out with 60 Vbeta primers and 13 Jbeta primers. Original handling: Among the unique TCR beta chains that a later analysis counted, about 84 million in all, 10 million to 11 million were shared. The method was immunoSEQ multiplex PCR; TCRdb's version includes in-frame clones alone and lacks a portion of them. V and J calls plus clone size are reproduced from that table; the DNA served to infer D and trimming. This table has under 200,000 clones, 12% appearing once. Turning to this clone: Its antigen is still unknown.

Regarding the study as a whole: As a later analysis showed, several of the most significant clusters appeared to be linked to common viral pathogens. As a later analysis showed, a missense DCLRE1C variant was linked to trimming of TCR beta V- and J-genes. Reported performance of the classifier showed diagnosis of cytomegalovirus status with high specificity and sensitivity.

The CDR3 spans 16 residues. The J segment lost 6 bases and the V segment lost 4 bases, leaving 9 bases of the junction unmatched. Germline V lookup: CDR1 PRHDT, CDR2 FYEKMQ (reference sequence). The V and J genes are TRBV13 and TRBJ2-2; TRBD1 matches 9 bases. Sequencing input: PBMCs. The sequence derives from a man aged 50-59 years in good health and CMV-seropositive. The DNA for the CDR3 is TGTGCCAGCAGCTCCCCGGGACAGGGCACGTCCGGGGAGCTGTTTTTT. Protein product: CASSSPGQGTSGELFF. Based on the CDR3 plus reference TRBV13 and TRBJ2-2, the full variable domain is AAGVIQSPRHLIKEKRETATLKCYPIPRHDTVYWYQQGPGQDPQFLISFYEKMQSDKGSIPDRFSAQQFSDYHSELNMSSLELGDSALYFCASSSPGQGTSGELFFGEGSRLTVL.